These 20 T cell receptor beta chains were sequenced from one sample in a study of shared clonotypes between healthy human individuals. Libraries were prepared by immunoSEQ multiplex PCR; TCRdb keeps only in-frame clonotypes and omits some of them. The repertoire consists of about 460,000 clones, with around 77% occurring once and the leading ten covering 12%. Input material: PBMCs. The receptors were sampled from a woman aged 35 to 49 in good health. Some clones in this sample may be carry-over from other donors' samples.

This chain uses TRBV10-2 with TRBJ1-2; TRBD1 might be the D (5 bases). V was pared by 0 bases and J by 8 bases, with 13 bases between. Germline values: CDR1 WSHSY, CDR2 SAAADI. The CDR3 is made up of 14 amino acids. The CDR3 DNA sequence: TGCGCCAGCAGTGAGTCTGGGGCGGGCGGCGGCTACACCTTC. Its protein is CASSESGAGGGYTF.

This clone has just a few counts. This chain uses TRBV28 with TRBJ2-7, with D unresolved. V lost 3 bases and J lost 0, with 21 bases in between. The CDR3 length is 18 residues. Germline loops: CDR1 MDHEN, CDR2 SYDVKM. The DNA for the CDR3 is TGTGCCAGCAGTTTGGAACGCGACATCCCCTATTACTCCTACGAGCAGTACTTC. Translating it yields CASSLERDIPYYSYEQYF.

This chain connects TRBV5-4 to TRBJ2-3; D unclear. The CDR3 covers 13 residues. V was cut by 0 bases and J by 4 bases, with 6 bases left in between. Germline V gene lookup returns CDR1 SGHNT and CDR2 YYREEE (reference sequence). This CDR3 reads CASSLEVADTQYF. In DNA, the CDR3 is TGTGCCAGCAGCTTGGAGGTCGCAGATACGCAGTATTTT.

This sequence joins TRBV7-9 and TRBJ2-2; D remains unclear. Deletions cut 0 bases from V and 7 bases from J, with 9 bases between. The CDR3 runs 14 residues. Germline V CDR1 and CDR2: SEHNR, FQNEAQ (reference sequence). The CDR3, as DNA: TGTGCCAGCAGCTTAGCGATCGCGAACGGGGAGCTGTTTTTT. The encoded protein is CASSLAIANGELFF.

The gene calls are TRBV5-4 and TRBJ1-3; no clear D gene. This CDR3 has 17 residues. The ends were cut back, 0 bases at V and 0 bases at J, with 13 bases in the middle. The germline V gene encodes CDR1 SGHNT and CDR2 YYREEE (reference sequence). As DNA, the CDR3 is TGTGCCAGCAGCTTGGGGCCTTCCGAGAGCTCTGGAAACACCATATATTTT. Translating it yields CASSLGPSESSGNTIYF.

CDR3 residues: CASSISIAFLAEAFF. The CDR3 bases are TGTGCCAGTAGTATTTCAATTGCATTTCTGGCTGAAGCTTTCTTT. The chain links TRBV19 to TRBJ1-1; D is unclear. With 3 bases removed from V and 6 bases from J, the gap between germline ends came to 17 bases. The length of the CDR3 is 15 residues. Germline lookup yields CDR1 LNHDA and CDR2 SQIVND (reference sequence).

Turning to this clone: This likely traces to a read error, being one base from a far larger clone. The genes are TRBV2 and TRBJ2-1; D gene ambiguous. CDR3 length: 13 residues. The V gene lost 1 base and the J gene lost 0 bases, with 1 base spanning the gap. In germline, CDR1 is SNHLY, CDR2 FYNNEI. CDR3 in amino acids: CASSEDSYNEQFF. The CDR3 nucleotides are TGTGCCAGCAGTGAAGACTCCTACAATGAGCAGTTCTTC.

This clone occurred a few times. V is TRBV30 and J is TRBJ1-4; D unclear. Germline lookup yields CDR1 GTSNPN and CDR2 SVGIG (reference sequence). V was cut by 1 base and J by 7 bases, with 13 bases left in between. The CDR3 has 14 amino acids. The CDR3 bases are TGTGCCTGGAGTGAAGGAGGGTTCAGTGAAAAACTGTTTTTT. Protein: CAWSEGGFSEKLFF.

V usage is TRBV7-9 and J usage is TRBJ1-1; D not resolved. Trimming pared 1 base from V and 2 bases from J, leaving 5 bases between. The germline V gene has CDR1 SEHNR and CDR2 FQNEAQ (reference sequence). The CDR3 is 13 amino acids. The CDR3 spells CASSLDVNTEAFF. The CDR3 DNA sequence: TGTGCCAGCAGCTTAGACGTCAACACTGAAGCTTTCTTT.

Notes on this clone: Possible read error: a much larger clone is one base away. The chain links TRBV5-1 to TRBJ2-6; D is perhaps TRBD1 (5 bases). This CDR3 comprises 14 residues. Germline CDR1 reads SGHRS; CDR2 reads YFSETQ. The CDR3 spells CASSLGSGANVPTF. The CDR3 DNA follows: TGCGCCAGCAGCTTGGGCTCTGGGGCCAACGTCCCGACTTTC.

This chain uses TRBV10-3 with TRBJ2-7, with D unclear. Deletions cut 0 bases from V and 2 bases from J, with 8 bases between. CDR1 and CDR2 (germline): ENHRY, SYGVKD. CDR3 length equals 14 residues. Written as DNA, the CDR3 is TGTGCCATCAGTGAGTCGACCCTGACCTACGAGCAGTACTTC. It encodes CAISESTLTYEQYF.

For this clone: A much larger clone differs from this one at a single base, so this may be a read error. Different DNA sequences within this sample yield the same CDR3. V usage is TRBV20-1 and J usage is TRBJ2-7; D not resolved. The CDR3 contains 11 residues. CDR1 and CDR2 (germline): DFQATT, SNEGSKA (reference sequence). Between the trimmed V and J ends, which lost 2 bases and 0 bases, there was a span of 2 bases. The CDR3 nucleotides read TGCAGTGCTAGAAGCTCCTACGAGCAGTACTTC. It is translated as CSARSSYEQYF.

The rearrangement joins TRBV9 to TRBJ1-1; D unresolved. The CDR3 covers 14 residues. Germline CDR1 and CDR2: SGDLS and YYNGEE. V was shortened by 4 bases and J by 3 bases, with 13 bases between the two germline ends. The chain's CDR3 is CASSTRGGYTEAFF. CDR3 DNA sequence: TGTGCCAGCAGCACCCGCGGAGGGTACACTGAAGCTTTCTTT.

This rearrangement joins TRBV19 to TRBJ1-2; D call uncertain. V was pared by 3 bases and J by 8 bases, with 13 bases between. The CDR3 spans 13 residues. Germline lookup yields CDR1 LNHDA and CDR2 SQIVND (reference sequence). Here the CDR3 reads CASSIGGINGYTF. CDR3 bases: TGTGCCAGTAGTATCGGAGGGATAAACGGCTACACCTTC.

The genes are TRBV5-1 and TRBJ2-1; D is uncertain. Between the trimmed V and J ends, which lost 2 bases and 8 bases, there was a span of 11 bases. Germline V gene lookup returns CDR1 SGHRS and CDR2 YFSETQ. The CDR3 is 13 residues long. CDR3 protein: CASSFRNFDEQFF. Written as DNA, the CDR3 is TGCGCCAGCAGCTTCAGGAATTTTGATGAGCAGTTCTTC.

This clone was seen a handful of times. The V gene is TRBV5-1, the J gene TRBJ2-7; a possible D gene is TRBD2 (6 bases). The CDR3 runs 15 residues. The germline gives CDR1 SGHRS, CDR2 YFSETQ. V was pared by 8 bases and J by 0 bases, with 18 bases between. DNA of the CDR3: TGCGCCAGTTCGGGACTCCCTGTCTCCTCCTACGAGCAGTACTTC. It translates to CASSGLPVSSYEQYF.

The chain couples TRBV5-4 to TRBJ2-2; D remains ambiguous. This CDR3 comprises 15 residues. Trimming took 0 bases from V and 4 from J, leaving 10 bases between them. From germline, CDR1 is SGHNT and CDR2 YYREEE (reference sequence). This CDR3 reads CASSLAFGRTGELFF. In nucleotides, the CDR3 is TGTGCCAGCAGCTTGGCCTTTGGGCGCACCGGGGAGCTGTTTTTT.

V usage is TRBV28 and J usage is TRBJ2-6; a weak D match, TRBD1 (5 bases). The CDR3 contains 15 residues. Trimming cost V 6 bases and J 0 bases, with 9 bases left between them. From germline, CDR1 is MDHEN and CDR2 SYDVKM. The DNA of the CDR3 is TGTGCCAGCAGGTCAGGGTTCTCTGGGGCCAACGTCCTGACTTTC. It codes for CASRSGFSGANVLTF.

The chain carries TRBV18 and TRBJ2-7; the D call may be TRBD1 or TRBD2 (5 bases each). Germline V CDR1 and CDR2: KGHSH, LQKENI. The CDR3 loop spans 16 amino acids. V dropped 5 bases and J dropped 7 bases, with 24 bases sitting between them. The CDR3 bases are TGTGCCAGCTCAAACCAGGGTACCGGGGCCACGGGGGAGCAGTACTTC. This codes for CASSNQGTGATGEQYF.

Of note for this clone: Since a much larger clone is just one base distant, this may be a read error. The chain uses TRBV5-1 and TRBJ2-7; 8 bases are a match to TRBD1. Trimming removed 3 bases from V and 5 bases from J; junction bases left unmatched: 7. Germline V lookup: CDR1 SGHRS, CDR2 YFSETQ. The CDR3 runs 14 residues. CDR3 region: CASSSGQAFDEQYF. As DNA, the CDR3 is TGCGCCAGCAGCTCGGGACAGGCGTTTGACGAGCAGTACTTC.